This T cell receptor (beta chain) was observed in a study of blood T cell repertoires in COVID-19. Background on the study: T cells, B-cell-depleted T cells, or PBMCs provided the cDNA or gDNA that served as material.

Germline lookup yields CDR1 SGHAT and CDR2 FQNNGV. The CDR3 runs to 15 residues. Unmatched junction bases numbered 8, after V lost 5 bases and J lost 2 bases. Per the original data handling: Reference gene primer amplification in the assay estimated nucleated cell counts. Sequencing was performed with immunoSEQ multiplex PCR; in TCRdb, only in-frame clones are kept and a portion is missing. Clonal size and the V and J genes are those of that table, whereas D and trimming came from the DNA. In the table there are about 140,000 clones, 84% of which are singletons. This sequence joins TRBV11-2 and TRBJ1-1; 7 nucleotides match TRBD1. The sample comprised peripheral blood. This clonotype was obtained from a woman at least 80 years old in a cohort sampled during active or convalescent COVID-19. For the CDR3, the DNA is TGTGCCAGCAGCCCCGACAGGGTCCGTAACACTGAAGCTTTCTTT. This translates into CASSPDRVRNTEAFF.